The 28 T cell receptor beta chains in this list originate from one sample, sequenced in a study of identical twins. In TCRdb, the 5' RACE reads were re-called with MiXCR into one record per CDR3 protein. The sample contains 200,000 to 250,000 distinct CDR3 sequences, around 8% of which appear only once. These data also featured in a second study, about yellow fever vaccine responses in identical twins.

Sequenced material: memory (CD45RO+) T cells sorted from blood. All receptors come from a woman between 18 and 29 years old in good health.

In this sample, this clonotype turned up many times. The chain couples TRBV5-1 to TRBJ2-1; a weak D match, TRBD1 (5 bases). The germline CDR1 and CDR2 sequences are SGHRS and YFSETQ. V lost 4 bases and J 4 bases, leaving 15 bases between the germline ends. The CDR3 is made up of 15 amino acids. CDR3 sequence reads: CASSHTGASYNEQFF. CDR3 DNA sequence: TGCGCCAGCAGCCACACAGGAGCTTCATACAATGAGCAGTTCTTC.

This clonotype was seen at least ten times. The chain combines TRBV15 with TRBJ2-1, with a possible D match to TRBD2 (6 bases). Germline values: CDR1 LNHNV, CDR2 YYDKDF (reference sequence). The germline V and J ends were trimmed by 4 bases and 7 bases, with 11 bases remaining between them. The CDR3 has 13 residues. CDR3 coding DNA: TGTGCCACCAGCACCCGAGGAGGGAATGAGCAGTTCTTC. This translates into CATSTRGGNEQFF.

The V gene is TRBV4-2, the J gene TRBJ2-7; 10 bases map to TRBD2. V lost 4 bases to trimming and J lost 2 bases; unmatched junction nucleotides: 2. The CDR3 has 14 amino acids. Germline CDR1 LGHNA, CDR2 YNFKEQ. The CDR3 nucleotides read TGTGCCAGCAGCCGGACTAGCGGACCCTACGAGCAGTACTTC. Translated, it gives CASSRTSGPYEQYF.

This clonotype occurred a few times. This rearrangement joins TRBV7-8 to TRBJ1-3, with D possibly matching TRBD1 (6 bases). Germline V gene data show CDR1 as SGHVS and CDR2 as FQNEAQ. The CDR3 is made up of 16 amino acids. The germline V and J ends were trimmed by 1 base and 4 bases, with 14 bases remaining between them. For the CDR3, the DNA is TGTGCCAGCAGCTTAGATTTACAGGGTTACGGAAACACCATATATTTT. Protein product: CASSLDLQGYGNTIYF. Supplemented by reference TRBV7-8 and TRBJ1-3, the full variable domain reads GAGVSQSPRYKVAKRGQDVALRCDPISGHVSLFWYQQALGQGPEFLTYFQNEAQLDKSGLPSDRFFAERPEGSVSTLKIQRTQQEDSAVYLCASSLDLQGYGNTIYFGEGSWLTVV.

This clonotype was observed a handful of times. The chain uses TRBV11-2 and TRBJ2-3, with no clear D. Trimming stripped 5 bases from V and 2 bases from J, with 11 bases between. CDR1 is SGHAT, CDR2 FQNNGV, per germline. This CDR3 region has 14 residues. CDR3 coding DNA: TGTGCCAGCAGCCCGAGCCAATACACAGATACGCAGTATTTT. Residues: CASSPSQYTDTQYF.

The V call is TRBV6-5, the J call TRBJ2-7; a weak D match, TRBD1 (6 bases). Germline assignment: CDR1 MNHEY and CDR2 SVGAGI. V lost 8 bases and J 7 bases, leaving 15 bases between the germline ends. CDR3 size: 12 residues. The CDR3 region has the DNA TGTGCCAGCGGGACAACATCAGGGGAGCAGTACTTC. Protein: CASGTTSGEQYF.

This clonotype was seen ten or more times. The genes are TRBV4-3 and TRBJ2-7; perhaps TRBD2 as D (6 bases). The CDR3 spans 16 residues. From germline, CDR1 is LGHNA and CDR2 YSLEER. V was cut by 1 base and J by 1 base, with 14 bases left in between. The CDR3 bases are TGCGCCAGCAGCCAAGTCTTCGGCGGGACTTCCTACGAGCAGTACTTC. It translates to CASSQVFGGTSYEQYF.

This clonotype was counted only a few times. One junction end disagrees with the germline gene, perhaps due to a read error. V and J are TRBV7-7 and TRBJ2-1; 7 bases align to TRBD2. The CDR3 is made up of 17 amino acids. Germline CDR1 and CDR2: SSHAT and FNYEAQ (reference sequence). The DNA for the CDR3 is TGTGCTAGCAGCTTAGCTTGGAGGGAGGGCGGGCACAATGAGCAGTTCTTC. Protein product: CASSLAWREGGHNEQFF.

This clonotype occurred a few times. The chain has TRBV30 and TRBJ2-5, with 8 bases lining up with TRBD2. There are 15 residues in the CDR3. The J segment lost 4 bases and the V segment lost 6 bases, leaving 13 bases of the junction unmatched. Germline V gene lookup returns CDR1 GTSNPN and CDR2 SVGIG (reference sequence). CDR3 coding DNA: TGTGCCTGTCTTGCTCCGACGGCGGGGGGAGAGACCCAGTACTTC. Amino acid sequence: CACLAPTAGGETQYF.

This clonotype was picked up a small number of times. The chain joins TRBV12-3 or TRBV12-4 to TRBJ2-7; 8 positions agree with TRBD2. This CDR3 has 14 amino acids. Trimming at V came to 3 bases and at J to 5 bases, leaving 6 bases not matched to a gene. The CDR3 region has the DNA TGTGCCAGCAGTTTGTCGGGAGGGCCCAACGAGCAGTACTTC. Translated: CASSLSGGPNEQYF.

The chain employs TRBV14 and TRBJ2-5, with D unclear. The CDR3 sequence is 13 residues long. Trimming pared 0 bases from V and 7 bases from J, leaving 9 bases between. Germline assignment: CDR1 SGHDN and CDR2 FVKESK. The chain's CDR3 is CASSQDVVGTQYF. As DNA, the CDR3 is TGTGCCAGCAGCCAAGATGTGGTCGGGACCCAGTACTTC.

This clonotype was observed a few times. The CDR3 DNA reads TGTGCCAGCTCCTGGACGGGGGGGAAAAACATTCAGTACTTC. Translated, it gives CASSWTGGKNIQYF. The genes are TRBV7-2 and TRBJ2-4; TRBD2 matches at 8 bases. This CDR3 has 14 amino acids. The ends lost 8 bases at V and 4 bases at J; junction bases unmatched: 7. Germline CDR1 reads SGHTA; CDR2 reads FQGNSA.

V gene TRBV28 combines with J gene TRBJ2-1; D may be TRBD2 (5 bases). The germline V and J ends were trimmed by 4 bases and 13 bases, with 20 bases remaining between them. Germline V lookup: CDR1 MDHEN, CDR2 SYDVKM. This CDR3 is 14 amino acids long. CDR3 nucleotide sequence: TGTGCCAGCAGTTCTACGAGCGGTTTCCTAGCCCAGTTCTTC. Its translation: CASSSTSGFLAQFF.

The V gene is TRBV6-1, the J gene TRBJ1-2; D ambiguous. Between the trimmed V and J ends, which lost 4 bases and 5 bases, there was a span of 11 bases. CDR3 length: 13 amino acids. Germline CDR1 and CDR2: MNHNS and SASEGT. CDR3 nucleotides: TGTGCCAGCAGTGCCGGGCCTTCATATGGCTACACCTTC. Its translation is CASSAGPSYGYTF.

The sample holds a few counts of this clonotype. The V gene is TRBV12-3 or TRBV12-4, the J gene TRBJ1-1; D call uncertain. The CDR3 contains 13 residues. V was shortened by 6 bases and J by 1 base, with 9 bases between the two germline ends. The CDR3 DNA is TGTGCCAGCAGATGGGCCCAGAACACTGAAGCTTTCTTT. Protein product: CASRWAQNTEAFF.

CDR3 sequence (DNA): TGTGCCAGCAGCCAAGATCGGGGGGAAGCTAATTCACCCCTCCACTTT. It codes for CASSQDRGEANSPLHF. The chain links TRBV3-1 to TRBJ1-6; the D gene is possibly TRBD1 (5 bases). The germline CDR1 and CDR2 sequences are LGHDT and YNNKEL (reference sequence). The CDR3 is 16 residues long. V was clipped by 0 bases and J by 6 bases, with 12 bases between them.

This clonotype was recorded many times. The CDR3 nucleotides read TGCGCCAGCAGCCAAGATGGGGAGTACTCACCCCTCCACTTT. This sequence encodes CASSQDGEYSPLHF. This chain joins TRBV4-3 and TRBJ1-6, with D unresolved. The V gene lost 0 bases and the J gene lost 10 bases, with 10 bases spanning the gap. The CDR3 is 14 residues long. Looked up from germline, CDR1 is LGHNA and CDR2 is YSLEER.

The rearrangement links TRBV6-1 to TRBJ2-1, with 7 nucleotides matching TRBD2. This CDR3 is 15 amino acids long. V lost 5 bases to trimming and J lost 3 bases; unmatched junction nucleotides: 7. Germline V gene sequence: CDR1 MNHNS, CDR2 SASEGT. The DNA for the CDR3 is TGTGCCAGCAGTCTAGCGGAGGCGATCTACAATGAGCAGTTCTTC. The encoded protein is CASSLAEAIYNEQFF.

This clonotype has ten or more counts. This sequence joins TRBV12-3 or TRBV12-4 and TRBJ1-6, with a possible D match to TRBD1 (5 bases). There are 14 residues in the CDR3. V was cut by 5 bases and J by 7 bases, with 12 bases left in between. The CDR3, as DNA: TGTGCCAGCAGTGTTAACAGGCTCAATTCACCCCTCCACTTT. Protein product: CASSVNRLNSPLHF.

This clonotype was seen many times. The rearrangement joins TRBV5-6 to TRBJ2-1, with 11 bases identical to TRBD2. The CDR3 has 15 amino acids. Germline V gene data show CDR1 as SGHDT and CDR2 as YYEEEE. V trimming: 4 bases; J trimming: 7 bases; junction bases outside the gene matches: 7. DNA of the CDR3: TGTGCCAGCAGCCCGGGACTAGCGGAGGGGAATGAGCAGTTCTTC. Protein: CASSPGLAEGNEQFF.

This clonotype was counted between two and nine times. The CDR3 here is CASSLGGRYLRQYF. The DNA of the CDR3 is TGTGCCAGCAGCTTGGGAGGAAGATACTTAAGGCAGTACTTC. The chain carries TRBV7-9 and TRBJ2-7; possibly TRBD2 for D (6 bases). CDR1 SEHNR and CDR2 FQNEAQ come from the germline V gene (reference sequence). The CDR3 loop spans 14 amino acids. The V end was cut by 3 bases, the J end by 9 bases, with 18 bases between.

This clonotype appeared many times. This chain connects TRBV12-3 or TRBV12-4 to TRBJ2-7; D unresolved. V was cut by 2 bases and J by 5 bases, with 4 bases left in between. The CDR3 extends over 11 amino acids. CDR3 nucleotide sequence: TGTGCCAGCAGTTTATCCCACGAGCAGTACTTC. Amino acids: CASSLSHEQYF.

This clonotype has at least ten counts. The chain links TRBV12-3 or TRBV12-4 to TRBJ2-4; the match to TRBD1 covers 9 bases. The V gene end was trimmed by 7 bases and the J gene end by 5 bases; junction bases not matched to a gene: 3. This CDR3 is built from 13 residues. The CDR3 nucleotides are TGTGCCAGCACCCGGACAGGGGAAAACATTCAGTACTTC. Amino acid sequence: CASTRTGENIQYF.

This clonotype has a handful of counts. This chain uses TRBV7-9 with TRBJ2-7; tentative D call: TRBD1 (6 bases). The germline gives CDR1 SEHNR, CDR2 FQNEAQ (reference sequence). Deletions cut 4 bases from V and 0 bases from J, with 13 bases between. The CDR3 runs 15 residues. The CDR3 sequence: CASSSPQGGSYEQYF. The CDR3 nucleotides are TGTGCCAGCAGCTCCCCACAGGGCGGCTCCTACGAGCAGTACTTC.

The chain has TRBV5-1 and TRBJ2-5, with 7 bases identical to TRBD1. V dropped 0 bases and J dropped 6; count of bases not matched to a gene: 8. Germline assignment: CDR1 SGHRS and CDR2 YFSETQ. The CDR3 runs 15 residues. CDR3: CASSLEGTVKKTQYF. CDR3 coding DNA: TGCGCCAGCAGCTTGGAGGGGACAGTAAAAAAGACCCAGTACTTC. Drawing the rest from reference TRBV5-1 and TRBJ2-5, the complete variable domain is KAGVTQTPRYLIKTRGQQVTLSCSPISGHRSVSWYQQTPGQGLQFLFEYFSETQRNKGNFPGRFSGRQFSNSRSEMNVSTLELGDSALYLCASSLEGTVKKTQYFGPGTRLLVL.

Many counts were recorded for this clonotype. The chain uses TRBV5-1 and TRBJ2-1, with D unclear. In germline, CDR1 is SGHRS, CDR2 YFSETQ. The CDR3 extends over 15 amino acids. V was cut by 4 bases and J by 2 bases, with 13 bases left in between. The CDR3 coding sequence is TGCGCCAGCAGCGCGCCGGGCCACCCCTACAATGAGCAGTTCTTC. It is translated as CASSAPGHPYNEQFF.

Only a few counts were recorded for this clonotype. The CDR3 loop is CASSFGQGFFTDTQYF. The CDR3 region has the DNA TGTGCCAGCAGCTTCGGACAGGGTTTTTTTACAGATACGCAGTATTTT. The chain is built from TRBV7-2 and TRBJ2-3, with 8 bases fitting TRBD1. Trimming took 3 bases from V and 3 from J; bases not matched to a gene: 8. The CDR3 contains 16 residues. In germline, CDR1 is SGHTA, CDR2 FQGNSA.

This clonotype was picked up many times. This rearrangement joins TRBV7-2 to TRBJ2-2; maybe TRBD1 (5 bases). CDR1 is SGHTA and CDR2 is FQGNSA in the germline V gene. V was clipped by 0 bases and J by 1 base, with 9 bases between them. The CDR3 spans 16 residues. Written as DNA, the CDR3 is TGTGCCAGCAGCTTAGCGCAGGGATTGAACACCGGGGAGCTGTTTTTT. It yields the protein CASSLAQGLNTGELFF. Drawing the rest from reference TRBV7-2 and TRBJ2-2, the complete variable domain is GAGVSQSPSNKVTEKGKDVELRCDPISGHTALYWYRQSLGQGLEFLIYFQGNSAPDKSGLPSDRFSAERTGGSVSTLTIQRTQQEDSAVYLCASSLAQGLNTGELFFGEGSRLTVL.